A single sample is the source of the 2 T cell receptor beta chains below, sequenced in a study of cytomegalovirus exposure and HLA in healthy donors (dated by TCRdb to the late 2010s). Receptors were amplified or captured by the immunoSEQ multiplex PCR assay. Imported from immuneACCESS, the table was reduced by TCRdb to in-frame sequences with V and J called. These copies leave out some clones; in studies compared against another copy, an unresolved V gene accounts for under half, and the cause of the remainder is not known. The sample table lists about 220,000 clones, about 93% of them with a count of one. Approximately 1.1% of the sample is held by the ten biggest clonotypes. Sequencing used PBMCs. These receptor sequences come from a woman aged 18-29 years in good health and CMV-seronegative.

This chain joins TRBV7-9 and TRBJ2-3; 7 bases agree with TRBD1. J was trimmed by 3 bases and V by 4 bases; bases with no gene match: 10. Germline V gene sequence: CDR1 SEHNR, CDR2 FQNEAQ (reference sequence). The CDR3 loop spans 16 amino acids. The CDR3 here is CASSSSTGLVTDTQYF. CDR3 coding DNA: TGTGCCAGCAGCTCATCGACAGGGTTGGTTACAGATACGCAGTATTTT.

V usage is TRBV30 and J usage is TRBJ1-1; 8 bases align to TRBD1. Trimming cost V 7 bases and J 7 bases; bases outside gene matches: 8. The CDR3 runs 12 residues. CDR1 and CDR2 from the germline V gene are GTSNPN and SVGIG (reference sequence). In DNA, the CDR3 is TGTGCCTTTGGCAGGGGGCAAAATGAAGCTTTCTTT. This gives the protein CAFGRGQNEAFF.